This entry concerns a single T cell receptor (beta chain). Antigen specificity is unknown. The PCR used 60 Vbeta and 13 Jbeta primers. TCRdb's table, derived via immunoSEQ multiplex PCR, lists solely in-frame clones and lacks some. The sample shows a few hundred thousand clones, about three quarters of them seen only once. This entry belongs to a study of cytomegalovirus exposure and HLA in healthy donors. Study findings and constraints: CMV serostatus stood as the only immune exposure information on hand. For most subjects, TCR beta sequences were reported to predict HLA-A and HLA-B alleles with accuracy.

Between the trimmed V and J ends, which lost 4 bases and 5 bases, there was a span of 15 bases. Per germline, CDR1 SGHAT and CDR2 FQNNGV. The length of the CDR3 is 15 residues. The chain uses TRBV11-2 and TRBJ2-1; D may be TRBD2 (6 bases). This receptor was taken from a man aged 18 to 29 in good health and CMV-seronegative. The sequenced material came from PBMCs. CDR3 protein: CASSSGSGMDNEQFF. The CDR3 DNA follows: TGTGCCAGCAGCTCTGGTAGCGGTATGGACAATGAGCAGTTCTTC.